The clone carrying this T cell receptor (beta chain) was detected ten times or more. Its target is unknown. This sample was taken from a study of CD8 T cells in ankylosing spondylitis. General study results and limits: Made up of fewer than 10 highly homologous variants, a TCR beta motif appeared characteristic of ankylosing spondylitis blood.

The germline V and J ends were trimmed by 2 bases and 7 bases, with 8 bases remaining between them. Germline V gene data show CDR1 as MGHRA and CDR2 as YSYEKL. CDR3 size: 12 residues. The authors made TCR beta libraries by quantitative 5'-RACE with molecular barcodes. TCRdb ran MiXCR on the 5' RACE reads and lists one entry per CDR3 protein. This repertoire shows about 340,000 distinct CDR3 sequences, roughly 14% found once; its top ten account for roughly 0.99%. Sample: blood, either unsorted or a sorted T cell fraction (not recorded which). The chain recombines TRBV4-1 with TRBJ1-2; D is unresolved. The TCR comes from a male donor with ankylosing spondylitis or in good health (not recorded which). DNA for the CDR3: TGCGCCAGCAGCCAAATCGGGAGTGGCTACACCTTC. Translating it yields CASSQIGSGYTF.